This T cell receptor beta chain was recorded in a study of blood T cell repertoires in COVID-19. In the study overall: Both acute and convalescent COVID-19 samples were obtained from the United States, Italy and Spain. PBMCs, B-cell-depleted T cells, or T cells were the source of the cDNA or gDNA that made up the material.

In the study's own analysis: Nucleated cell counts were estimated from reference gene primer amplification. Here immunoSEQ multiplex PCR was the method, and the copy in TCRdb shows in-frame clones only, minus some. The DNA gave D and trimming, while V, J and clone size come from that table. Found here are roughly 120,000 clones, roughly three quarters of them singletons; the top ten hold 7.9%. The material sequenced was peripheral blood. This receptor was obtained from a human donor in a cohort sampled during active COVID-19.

CDR3 sequence: CASSSGTGIRAFF. CDR3 nucleotide sequence: TGTGCCAGTAGTAGCGGGACAGGGATTCGAGCTTTCTTT. The J gene is TRBJ1-1, the V gene TRBV19, with 9 positions matching TRBD1. There are 13 residues in the CDR3. Germline trimming cut 4 bases from V and 10 bases from J; bases unmatched to any gene: 7. Germline CDR1 is LNHDA and CDR2 is SQIVND (reference sequence).